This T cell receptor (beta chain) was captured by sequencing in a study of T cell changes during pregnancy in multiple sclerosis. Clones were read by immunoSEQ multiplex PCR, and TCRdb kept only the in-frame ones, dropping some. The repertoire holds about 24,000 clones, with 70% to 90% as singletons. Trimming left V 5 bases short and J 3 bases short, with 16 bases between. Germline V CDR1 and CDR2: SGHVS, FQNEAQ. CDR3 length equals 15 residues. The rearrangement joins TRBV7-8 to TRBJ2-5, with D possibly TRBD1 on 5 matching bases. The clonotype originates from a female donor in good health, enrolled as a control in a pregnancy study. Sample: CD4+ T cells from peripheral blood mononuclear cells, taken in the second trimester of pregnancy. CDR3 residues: CASSIFLQGKETQYF. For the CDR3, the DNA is TGTGCCAGCAGCATATTCCTCCAGGGAAAAGAGACCCAGTACTTC.